A single sample is the source of the 27 T cell receptor beta chains below, sequenced in a study of T cell responses to AZD1222 COVID-19 vaccine. Clones were read by immunoSEQ multiplex PCR, and TCRdb kept only the in-frame ones, dropping some. Here the sample spans 75,000 to 100,000 clones, roughly 90% being singletons. The sample was peripheral blood, taken on day 0 of AZD1222 vaccination. The receptors stem from an adult in good health.

V is TRBV21-1 and J is TRBJ2-1; the D call of TRBD2 is as the table states it, not checked on the DNA. TRBV21-1 is a recognized pseudogene. The CDR3 consists of 13 residues. This CDR3 reads CASSKRDYKEQFF. DNA for the CDR3: TGTGCCAGCAGCAAAAGGGACTATAAGGAGCAGTTCTTC.

The chain employs TRBV4-1 and TRBJ2-3; TRBD2 aligns across 11 bases. This CDR3 is built from 16 residues. V shed 4 bases and J 2 bases; nucleotides not matched to a gene: 5. Germline CDR1 is MGHRA and CDR2 is YSYEKL. The CDR3 region has the DNA TGCGCCAGCAGCCCACCGGGACTAGCGGACACAGATACGCAGTATTTT. Its protein is CASSPPGLADTDTQYF.

V usage is TRBV9 and J usage is TRBJ2-7; 12 bases align to TRBD2. The CDR3 loop spans 14 amino acids. Per the germline V gene, CDR1 is SGDLS and CDR2 is YYNGEE. V trimming: 3 bases; J trimming: 4 bases; junction bases outside the gene matches: 2. CDR3 in amino acids: CASSEGTSGYEQYF. DNA of the CDR3: TGTGCCAGCAGCGAAGGGACTAGCGGGTACGAGCAGTACTTC.

This chain joins TRBV5-8 and TRBJ2-7; D ambiguous. Germline V CDR1 and CDR2: SGHTS, YDEGEE. The CDR3 extends over 12 amino acids. Trimming took 4 bases from V and 6 from J, leaving 11 bases between them. This CDR3 reads CASSPFLFEQYF. CDR3 DNA: TGTGCCAGCAGCCCATTTCTCTTCGAGCAGTACTTC.

This chain connects TRBV12-5 to TRBJ2-3; TRBD2 aligns across 7 bases. The V gene end was trimmed by 4 bases and the J gene end by 0 bases; junction bases not matched to a gene: 7. The germline CDR1 and CDR2 sequences are LGHNT and FRNRAP. The CDR3 sequence is 16 residues long. The CDR3, as DNA: TGTGCTAGTGGTTGGGGGAGGGCAGCGAGCACAGATACGCAGTATTTT. Translating gives CASGWGRAASTDTQYF.

The J gene is TRBJ2-7, the V gene TRBV11-2, with D unclear. Per germline, CDR1 SGHAT and CDR2 FQNNGV. V lost 4 bases to trimming and J lost 1 base, with 14 bases between them. The CDR3 runs to 15 residues. The CDR3 sequence: CASSSPYWGSYEQYF. The CDR3, as DNA: TGTGCCAGCAGCTCCCCTTATTGGGGATCCTACGAGCAGTACTTC.

The chain couples TRBV3-1 (or the pseudogene TRBV3-2) to TRBJ1-2, with no clear D. V shed 0 bases and J shed 4 bases, with 6 bases lying between them. The CDR3 spans 13 residues. Per germline, CDR1 LGHDT and CDR2 YNNKEL (reference sequence). CDR3 in DNA: TGTGCCAGCAGCCAAGACCGACTCTATGGCTACACCTTC. This codes for CASSQDRLYGYTF.

This clone was observed a handful of times. The CDR3 DNA reads as TGTGCCAGTAGCCCCGGGACTAGCGGGGAGGCCTACGAGCAGTACTTC. Translating gives CASSPGTSGEAYEQYF. This rearrangement joins TRBV19 to TRBJ2-7, with 13 positions matching TRBD2. CDR3 length: 16 amino acids. The V and J ends lost 6 bases and 2 bases, in that order; junction bases with no gene match: 7. The germline CDR1 and CDR2 sequences are LNHDA and SQIVND (reference sequence).

J is TRBJ1-1 and V is TRBV4-3, with D possibly matching TRBD1 (5 bases). V dropped 0 bases and J dropped 1 base, with 15 bases sitting between them. Germline lookup yields CDR1 LGHNA and CDR2 YSLEER. The CDR3 spans 17 residues. Here the CDR3 reads CASSQDLGRAQNTEAFF. CDR3 sequence (DNA): TGCGCCAGCAGCCAAGATCTGGGGCGGGCACAGAACACTGAAGCTTTCTTT.

This chain uses TRBV28 with TRBJ1-1, with unresolved D. Between the trimmed V and J ends, which lost 8 bases and 2 bases, there was a span of 12 bases. The CDR3 covers 13 residues. Germline CDR1 is MDHEN and CDR2 is SYDVKM. The CDR3 is CASYWALNTEAFF. In DNA form, the CDR3 reads TGTGCCAGCTATTGGGCCTTAAACACTGAAGCTTTCTTT.

This chain links TRBV24-1 with TRBJ2-1; D might be TRBD1 (5 bases). Trimming left V 3 bases short and J 5 bases short, with 13 bases between. CDR1 and CDR2 (germline): KGHDR, SFDVKD. The CDR3 contains 15 residues. This CDR3 is CATSDLLTANNEQFF. The CDR3 DNA sequence: TGTGCCACCAGTGATCTGTTGACAGCTAACAATGAGCAGTTCTTC.

The chain recombines TRBV5-4 with TRBJ2-7, with a possible D match to TRBD1 (6 bases). Germline CDR1 is SGHNT and CDR2 is YYREEE (reference sequence). V lost 0 bases, J lost 4 bases, and 8 bases lay in between. This CDR3 comprises 13 residues. CDR3 in DNA: TGTGCCAGCAGCTTGGGGGGGCAATACGAGCAGTACTTC. This gives the protein CASSLGGQYEQYF.

The chain has TRBV24-1 and TRBJ1-2; a possible D gene is TRBD1 (6 bases). V was trimmed by 3 bases and J by 5 bases, leaving 18 bases between them. Looked up from germline, CDR1 is KGHDR and CDR2 is SFDVKD. The CDR3 spans 16 residues. The CDR3 is CATSDPRQRGGYGYTF. The CDR3, as DNA: TGTGCCACCAGTGATCCCAGACAAAGGGGGGGTTATGGCTACACCTTC.

This clone has only one observation. The chain uses TRBV19 and TRBJ2-7; D is ambiguous. Germline CDR1 reads LNHDA; CDR2 reads SQIVND (reference sequence). The CDR3 extends over 11 amino acids. Trimming took 8 bases from V and 3 from J, leaving 8 bases between them. CDR3 bases: TGTGCCAGTGGAGTGGGCTACGAGCAGTACTTC. Its translation: CASGVGYEQYF.

The chain employs TRBV7-9 and TRBJ2-7, with 8 bases aligning to TRBD2. The CDR3 totals 15 residues. The ends lost 3 bases at V and 2 bases at J; junction bases unmatched: 6. Per the germline V gene, CDR1 is SEHNR and CDR2 is FQNEAQ (reference sequence). Written as DNA, the CDR3 is TGTGCCAGCAGCTTCATGAGCGGGGGAACCTACGAGCAGTACTTC. Protein: CASSFMSGGTYEQYF.

The chain combines TRBV20-1 with TRBJ2-5, with D unclear. Germline V gene data show CDR1 as DFQATT and CDR2 as SNEGSKA (reference sequence). Trimming shortened V by 6 bases and J by 0 bases, and 5 bases separated the two germline ends. The CDR3 runs to 11 residues. The CDR3 bases are TGCAGTGCCCAGTACCAAGAGACCCAGTACTTC. Its translation is CSAQYQETQYF.

Here the CDR3 DNA reads TGTGCCAGCAGTTCCGAGCCCAGGTCCAACACTGAAGCTTTCTTT. Protein: CASSSEPRSNTEAFF. V gene TRBV27 combines with J gene TRBJ1-1, with no clear D. Looked up from germline, CDR1 is MNHEY and CDR2 is SMNVEV (reference sequence). V gave up 4 bases and J gave up 2 bases, with 14 bases separating them. This CDR3 has 15 residues.

The rearrangement joins TRBV5-6 to TRBJ1-4; D is ambiguous. Trimming shortened V by 0 bases and J by 8 bases, and 17 bases separated the two germline ends. CDR3 length: 16 residues. Germline V lookup: CDR1 SGHDT, CDR2 YYEEEE. CDR3 sequence: CASSLGVQEPGEKLFF. CDR3 nucleotides: TGTGCCAGCAGCTTGGGAGTGCAGGAACCTGGAGAAAAACTGTTTTTT.

V and J are TRBV25-1 and TRBJ2-3; the D is unclear. Germline V gives CDR1 MGHDK, CDR2 SYGVNS. Trimming shortened V by 3 bases and J by 1 base, and 17 bases separated the two germline ends. This CDR3 has 17 amino acids. The CDR3 sequence: CASSDKRLGEGTDTQYF. The CDR3 DNA follows: TGTGCCAGCAGTGATAAACGGCTAGGTGAAGGCACAGATACGCAGTATTTT. The variable domain in full, with the rest retrieved from reference TRBV25-1 and TRBJ2-3, is EADIYQTPRYLVIGTGKKITLECSQTMGHDKMYWYQQDPGMELHLIHYSYGVNSTEKGDLSSESTVSRIRTEHFPLTLESARPSHTSQYLCASSDKRLGEGTDTQYFGPGTRLTVL.

The chain recombines TRBV9 with TRBJ1-1; no definite D call. Trimming removed 4 bases at V and 6 bases at J, with 13 bases between. Germline CDR1 reads SGDLS; CDR2 reads YYNGEE. This CDR3 comprises 13 residues. The CDR3 region has the DNA TGTGCCAGCAGCCCCCGAGTTCTAGCTGAAGCTTTCTTT. Translated, it gives CASSPRVLAEAFF.

The rearrangement joins TRBV2 to TRBJ1-6; 8 bases agree with TRBD1. This CDR3 region has 15 residues. V was pared by 7 bases and J by 7 bases, with 9 bases of the junction left unmatched. Germline V gives CDR1 SNHLY, CDR2 FYNNEI. Here the CDR3 DNA reads TGTGCCAGCATCATCGTGACAGGGGAGAATTCACCCCTCCACTTT. It specifies CASIIVTGENSPLHF. The whole variable domain, filled in from reference TRBV2 and TRBJ1-6, reads EPEVTQTPSHQVTQMGQEVILRCVPISNHLYFYWYRQILGQKVEFLVSFYNNEISEKSEIFDDQFSVERPDGSNFTLKIRSTKLEDSAMYFCASIIVTGENSPLHFGNGTRLTVT.

The chain is built from TRBV27 and TRBJ1-6, with 7 nucleotides matching TRBD1. The CDR3 sequence is 18 residues long. V dropped 3 bases and J dropped 0; count of bases not matched to a gene: 8. CDR1 MNHEY and CDR2 SMNVEV come from the germline V gene (reference sequence). This chain's CDR3 is CASSFWAGGSSYNSPLHF. In DNA form, the CDR3 reads TGTGCCAGCAGTTTCTGGGCAGGGGGAAGCTCCTATAATTCACCCCTCCACTTT.

The V gene is TRBV7-6, the J gene TRBJ2-5; possible D gene TRBD2, 6 bases. The germline CDR1 and CDR2 sequences are SGHVS and FNYEAQ. V was cut by 1 base and J by 4 bases, with 16 bases left in between. The CDR3 is made up of 16 amino acids. Here the CDR3 reads CASSLGLSGELETQYF. The CDR3 bases are TGTGCCAGCAGCTTAGGTCTTTCGGGAGAGCTAGAGACCCAGTACTTC. Variable domain in full (rest from reference TRBV7-6 and TRBJ2-5): GAGVSQSPRYKVTKRGQDVALRCDPISGHVSLYWYRQALGQGPEFLTYFNYEAQQDKSGLPNDRFSAERPEGSISTLTIQRTEQRDSAMYRCASSLGLSGELETQYFGPGTRLLVL.

V usage is TRBV15 and J usage is TRBJ2-7, with a weak D call TRBD1 (5 bases). The CDR3 contains 15 residues. Deletions cut 0 bases from V and 2 bases from J, with 11 bases between. Germline V gene data show CDR1 as LNHNV and CDR2 as YYDKDF (reference sequence). CDR3 sequence (DNA): TGTGCCACCAGCAGAGATCTCCAGGGAACCTACGAGCAGTACTTC. As protein: CATSRDLQGTYEQYF. The complete variable domain, with remaining parts taken from reference TRBV15 and TRBJ2-7, reads DAMVIQNPRYQVTQFGKPVTLSCSQTLNHNVMYWYQQKSSQAPKLLFHYYDKDFNNEADTPDNFQSRRPNTSFCFLDIRSPGLGDTAMYLCATSRDLQGTYEQYFGPGTRLTVT.

V is TRBV18 and J is TRBJ2-2; 9 positions match TRBD2. In germline, CDR1 is KGHSH, CDR2 LQKENI. This CDR3 has 16 residues. J gave up 1 base and V 3 bases, and 3 bases lay outside the gene matches. CDR3 loop: CASSPRLAVNTGELFF. For the CDR3, the DNA is TGTGCCAGCTCACCCCGACTAGCGGTGAACACCGGGGAGCTGTTTTTT.

This chain uses TRBV4-2 with TRBJ1-3; no definite D call. Trimming took off 0 bases at V and 0 bases at J, with 12 bases between the two ends. The CDR3 loop spans 17 amino acids. Germline V gene data show CDR1 as LGHNA and CDR2 as YNFKEQ. The CDR3, as DNA: TGTGCCAGCAGCCAAGAAATTGGCCGGGACTCTGGAAACACCATATATTTT. The encoded protein is CASSQEIGRDSGNTIYF.

The table lists this clone with a count of one. The rearrangement uses TRBV3-1 (or the pseudogene TRBV3-2) and TRBJ1-4; possibly TRBD1 for D (6 bases). The CDR3 runs 14 residues. CDR1 and CDR2 (germline): LGHDT, YNNKEL (reference sequence). Trimming shortened V by 3 bases and J by 7 bases, and 12 bases separated the two germline ends. The CDR3 spells CASSQAGHAEKLFF. The DNA for the CDR3 is TGTGCCAGCAGCCAGGCGGGACATGCTGAAAAACTGTTTTTT.